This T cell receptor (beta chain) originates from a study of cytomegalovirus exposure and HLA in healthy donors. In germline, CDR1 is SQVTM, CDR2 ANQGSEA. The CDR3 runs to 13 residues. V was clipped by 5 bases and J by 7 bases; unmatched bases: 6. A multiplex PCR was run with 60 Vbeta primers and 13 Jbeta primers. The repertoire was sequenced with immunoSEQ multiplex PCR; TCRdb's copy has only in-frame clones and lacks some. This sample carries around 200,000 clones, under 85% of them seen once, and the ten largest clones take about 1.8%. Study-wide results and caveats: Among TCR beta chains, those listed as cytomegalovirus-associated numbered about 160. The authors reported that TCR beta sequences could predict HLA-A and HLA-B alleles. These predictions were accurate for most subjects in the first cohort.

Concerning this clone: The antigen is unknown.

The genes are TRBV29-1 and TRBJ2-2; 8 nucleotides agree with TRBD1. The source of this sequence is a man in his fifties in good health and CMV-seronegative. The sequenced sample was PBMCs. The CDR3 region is CSVTQGAIGELFF. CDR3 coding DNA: TGCAGCGTTACTCAGGGGGCCATCGGGGAGCTGTTTTTT.